This T cell receptor beta chain came from a study of CD8 T cells in ankylosing spondylitis. Study findings and constraints: Blood from ankylosing spondylitis patients appeared to carry a characteristic roughly 8-variant TCR beta motif. Relatively scarce in peripheral blood, disease-linked clones were CD8+. Within matched ankylosing spondylitis synovial fluid, disease-linked clones were reportedly significantly enriched. Earlier literature documents some of the motif variants in reactive arthritis synovial fluid and blood.

V shed 2 bases and J shed 5 bases, with 15 bases lying between them. The CDR3 sequence is 15 residues long. CDR1 and CDR2 (germline): MNHEY, SVGAGI. Ten or more counts support this clonotype. Its specificity is unknown. Researchers built TCR beta libraries using quantitative 5'-RACE with molecular barcodes. Each CDR3 protein is one row after TCRdb ran MiXCR on the 5' RACE reads. The sample contains 750,000 to 850,000 distinct CDR3 sequences, about 12% of which appear only once. Sequencing was performed on blood, either unsorted or a sorted T cell fraction (not recorded which). This receptor was obtained from a male donor with ankylosing spondylitis. J is TRBJ1-1 and V is TRBV6-5; TRBD1 is a possible D gene (5 bases). CDR3 nucleotide sequence: TGTGCCAGCAGTTACCAGGGCAGGGCGAGGACTGAAGCTTTCTTT. Encoded protein: CASSYQGRARTEAFF.